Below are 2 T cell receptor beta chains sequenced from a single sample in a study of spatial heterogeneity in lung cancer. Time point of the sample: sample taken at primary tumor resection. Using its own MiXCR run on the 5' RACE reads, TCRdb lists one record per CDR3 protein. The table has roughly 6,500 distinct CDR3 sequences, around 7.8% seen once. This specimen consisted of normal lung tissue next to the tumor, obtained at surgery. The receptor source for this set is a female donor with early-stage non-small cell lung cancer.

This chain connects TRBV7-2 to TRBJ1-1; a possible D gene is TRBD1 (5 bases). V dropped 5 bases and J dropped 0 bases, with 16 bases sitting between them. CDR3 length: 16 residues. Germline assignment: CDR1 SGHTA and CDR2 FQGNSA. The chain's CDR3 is CASSPWGSGVNTEAFF. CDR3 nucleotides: TGTGCCAGCAGCCCTTGGGGGTCGGGGGTGAACACTGAAGCTTTCTTT.

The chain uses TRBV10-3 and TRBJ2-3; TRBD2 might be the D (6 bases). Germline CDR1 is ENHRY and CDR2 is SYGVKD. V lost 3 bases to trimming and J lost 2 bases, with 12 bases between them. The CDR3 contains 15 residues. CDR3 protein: CAISDPGTYTDTQYF. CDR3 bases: TGTGCCATCAGTGACCCGGGGACTTACACAGATACGCAGTATTTT.